The rows below give T cell receptor beta chains drawn from one sample of a study of Ad26.COV2.S vaccination and SARS-CoV-2 variants. TCRdb's table, derived via immunoSEQ multiplex PCR, lists solely in-frame clones and lacks some. The repertoire has 120,000 to 150,000 clones, 80% to 90% of them found once; the top ten carry 4.5% to 6%. Specimen: peripheral blood, collected after recovery from COVID-19. These TCRs come from a human donor who had recovered from COVID-19. Each CDR3 is given with its conserved first and last residue. The order of the fields is J gene, D gene, clone size, V gene, CDR3 protein, CDR3 DNA. The D gene is left open where the match is weak. Size is omitted from some rows. Given values are once, few, many or a class for expanded clones.

TRBJ2-2 | . | few | TRBV7-2 | CASSFSTPGELFF | TGTGCCAGCAGCTTTTCTACCCCCGGGGAGCTGTTTTTT
TRBJ1-2 | TRBD1 | few | TRBV30 | CAWRTRDRVTPGANYGYTF | TGTGCCTGGCGAACCCGGGACAGGGTAACCCCCGGGGCTAACTATGGCTACACCTTC
TRBJ2-7 | TRBD1 | . | TRBV28 | CAISAGPGSGQFYEQYF | TGTGCCATTAGTGCCGGGCCGGGATCGGGACAGTTCTACGAGCAGTACTTC
TRBJ2-3 | TRBD1 | . | TRBV7-2 | CASSLGGTGGRDTQYF | TGTGCCAGCAGCTTAGGAGGGACAGGGGGCCGGGATACGCAGTATTTT
TRBJ2-1 | . | . | TRBV7-2 | CASSSHAVNEQFF | TGTGCCAGCAGCTCGCATGCGGTTAATGAGCAGTTCTTC
TRBJ2-7 | . | . | TRBV13 | CASSLRVAFYEQYF | TGTGCCAGCAGCTTAAGGGTTGCATTCTACGAGCAGTACTTC
TRBJ1-4 | . | . | TRBV19 | CASSIGRDEKLFF | TGTGCCAGTAGTATAGGCAGGGATGAAAAACTGTTTTTT
TRBJ1-2 | . | . | TRBV6-5 | CASSHPGGYTF | TGTGCCAGCAGTCACCCCGGGGGCTACACCTTC
TRBJ1-5 | TRBD1 | few | TRBV15 | CATSREQGARQPQHF | TGTGCCACCAGCAGAGAACAGGGGGCTAGGCAGCCCCAGCATTTT
TRBJ2-7 | . | . | TRBV6-5 | CASSYSTRGRTYEQYF | TGTGCCAGCAGTTACTCTACCCGGGGCAGAACCTACGAGCAGTACTTC
TRBJ2-5 | . | . | TRBV6-1 | CASSESTPATQYF | TGTGCCAGCAGTGAAAGCACCCCCGCGACCCAGTACTTC
TRBJ1-1 | . | . | TRBV30 | CAWSSQGSGNTEAFF | TGTGCCTGGAGTTCTCAGGGGTCCGGGAACACTGAAGCTTTCTTT
TRBJ1-1 | . | . | TRBV18 | CASSPWGQMNTEAFF | TGTGCCAGCTCACCGTGGGGGCAGATGAACACTGAAGCTTTCTTT
TRBJ2-3 | . | . | TRBV5-5 | CASSLTVLVDDTQYF | TGTGCCAGCAGCTTGACAGTCCTAGTGGACGATACGCAGTATTTT
TRBJ2-5 | . | . | TRBV9 | CASSLGTQETQYF | TGTGCCAGCAGCCTCGGGACCCAAGAGACCCAGTACTTC
TRBJ2-3 | . | . | TRBV4-1 | CASSQMPPEDTQYF | TGCGCCAGCAGCCAAATGCCCCCAGAAGATACGCAGTATTTT
TRBJ2-1 | . | once | TRBV7-8 | CASSSPHEQFF | TGTGCCAGCAGCTCTCCACATGAGCAGTTCTTC
TRBJ1-3 | TRBD1 | . | TRBV6-5 | CASSYQGANTIYF | TGTGCCAGCAGTTATCAGGGGGCAAACACCATATATTTT
TRBJ2-7 | . | . | TRBV6-2/TRBV6-3 | CASSSGTPYEQYF | TGTGCCAGCAGTTCCGGGACACCGTACGAGCAGTACTTC
TRBJ2-5 | TRBD1 | . | TRBV28 | CASRIQGLGGETQYF | TGTGCCAGCAGGATACAGGGGCTAGGTGGGGAGACCCAGTACTTC
TRBJ1-2 | . | . | TRBV14 | CASSQDRGLGGYTF | TGTGCCAGCAGCCAAGATAGGGGCCTTGGGGGCTACACCTTC
TRBJ2-5 | . | . | TRBV10-2 | CASSGPSSRETQYF | TGCGCCAGCAGTGGGCCATCGTCCCGAGAGACCCAGTACTTC
TRBJ1-1 | TRBD1 | . | TRBV6-1 | CASSARPGQGSLGTEAFF | TGTGCCAGCAGTGCGCGACCGGGACAGGGATCGTTAGGCACTGAAGCTTTCTTT
TRBJ2-5 | . | . | TRBV7-8 | CASSASTLQETQYF | TGTGCCAGCAGCGCCTCTACCTTGCAAGAGACCCAGTACTTC
TRBJ1-2 | . | . | TRBV30 | CAWSTSFNYGYTF | TGTGCCTGGAGTACCAGCTTTAACTATGGCTACACCTTC
TRBJ1-1 | . | . | TRBV7-8 | CASSLEVTSNTEAFF | TGTGCCAGCAGCTTAGAGGTGACATCGAACACTGAAGCTTTCTTT
TRBJ2-7 | . | . | TRBV11-2 | CASSLTSVTYEQYF | TGTGCCAGCAGCTTAACCTCGGTTACGTACGAGCAGTACTTC
TRBJ1-3 | TRBD1 | . | TRBV4-1 | CASSLGGGQGASGNTIYF | TGCGCCAGCAGCCTAGGCGGGGGACAGGGGGCTTCTGGAAACACCATATATTTT
TRBJ2-1 | . | few | TRBV12-3/TRBV12-4 | CASSGPGINEQFF | TGTGCCAGCAGTGGCCCAGGGATTAATGAGCAGTTCTTC
TRBJ2-5 | . | . | TRBV9 | CASSLEGQETQYF | TGTGCCAGCAGTCTCGAGGGGCAAGAGACCCAGTACTTC
TRBJ2-3 | . | . | TRBV19 | CASSMSRSTDTQYF | TGTGCCAGTAGTATGTCAAGGAGCACAGATACGCAGTATTTT
TRBJ2-7 | TRBD1 | . | TRBV5-1 | CASSLAQGVIYEQYF | TGCGCCAGCAGCTTGGCTCAGGGGGTGATCTACGAGCAGTACTTC
TRBJ1-1 | . | . | TRBV30 | CAWIPGHGWTEAFF | TGTGCCTGGATCCCGGGACATGGGTGGACTGAAGCTTTCTTT
TRBJ1-1 | . | once | TRBV5-1 | CASSLSKVMNTEAFF | TGCGCCAGCAGCTTGTCGAAAGTCATGAACACTGAAGCTTTCTTT
TRBJ2-7 | . | . | TRBV14 | CASSLGVSYEQYF | TGTGCCAGCAGCCTGGGGGTCTCCTACGAGCAGTACTTC
TRBJ2-1 | TRBD1 | few | TRBV6-6 | CASSRQAGTGKRSEQFF | TGTGCCAGCAGTCGACAAGCCGGGACAGGGAAGAGGAGTGAGCAGTTCTTC
TRBJ2-7 | . | . | TRBV11-2 | CASSFDGLVPYEQYF | TGTGCCAGCAGCTTCGACGGTCTAGTTCCCTACGAGCAGTACTTC
TRBJ2-1 | . | . | TRBV10-1 | CASSSAGPYNEQFF | TGCGCCAGCAGTTCTGCAGGGCCCTACAATGAGCAGTTCTTC
TRBJ2-1 | TRBD1 | . | TRBV5-4 | CASSLRTGAISSNEQFF | TGTGCCAGCAGCCTCAGGACAGGGGCCATCTCCTCCAATGAGCAGTTCTTC
TRBJ1-1 | . | . | TRBV28 | CASSLDIGKTSSNTEAFF | TGTGCCAGCAGTTTAGATATCGGAAAGACGTCAAGCAACACTGAAGCTTTCTTT
TRBJ1-1 | TRBD1 | . | TRBV28 | CASRSDRENTEAFF | TGTGCCAGTAGATCGGACAGGGAGAACACTGAAGCTTTCTTT
TRBJ2-7 | TRBD2 | . | TRBV11-3 | CASSLVGREKPYEQYF | TGTGCCAGCAGCTTAGTCGGGAGGGAGAAGCCCTACGAGCAGTACTTC
TRBJ1-1 | TRBD1 | once | TRBV19 | CASSIGTENTEAFF | TGTGCCAGTAGTATCGGGACAGAAAACACTGAAGCTTTCTTT
TRBJ1-1 | . | . | TRBV11-2 | CASSPRQRVNTEAFF | TGTGCCAGCAGCCCGAGACAGCGTGTGAACACTGAAGCTTTCTTT
TRBJ2-5 | . | . | TRBV30 | CAWSVNFMALRETQYF | TGTGCCTGGAGTGTAAACTTTATGGCACTCAGAGAGACCCAGTACTTC